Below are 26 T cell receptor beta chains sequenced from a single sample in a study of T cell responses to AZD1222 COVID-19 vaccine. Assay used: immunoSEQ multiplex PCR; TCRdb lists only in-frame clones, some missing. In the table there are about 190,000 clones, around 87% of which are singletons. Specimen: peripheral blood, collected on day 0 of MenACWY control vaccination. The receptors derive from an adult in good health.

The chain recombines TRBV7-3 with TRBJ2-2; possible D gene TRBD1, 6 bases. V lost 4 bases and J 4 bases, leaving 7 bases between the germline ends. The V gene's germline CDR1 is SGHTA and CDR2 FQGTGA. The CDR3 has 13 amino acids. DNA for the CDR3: TGTGCCAGCAGCTCACAGGGCACCGGGGAGCTGTTTTTT. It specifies CASSSQGTGELFF.

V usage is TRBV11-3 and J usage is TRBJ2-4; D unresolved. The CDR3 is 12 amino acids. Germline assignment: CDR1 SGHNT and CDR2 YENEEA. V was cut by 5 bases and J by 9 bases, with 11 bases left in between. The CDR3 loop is CASSVDGGIQYF. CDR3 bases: TGTGCCAGCAGCGTCGACGGTGGCATTCAGTACTTC.

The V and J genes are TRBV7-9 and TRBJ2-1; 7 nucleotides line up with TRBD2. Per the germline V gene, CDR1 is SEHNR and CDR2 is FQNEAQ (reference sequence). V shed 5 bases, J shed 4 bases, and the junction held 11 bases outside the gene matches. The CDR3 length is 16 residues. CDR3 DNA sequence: TGTGCCAGCAGCCGTCTAGCGGCGGAGTTGTACAATGAGCAGTTCTTC. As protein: CASSRLAAELYNEQFF.

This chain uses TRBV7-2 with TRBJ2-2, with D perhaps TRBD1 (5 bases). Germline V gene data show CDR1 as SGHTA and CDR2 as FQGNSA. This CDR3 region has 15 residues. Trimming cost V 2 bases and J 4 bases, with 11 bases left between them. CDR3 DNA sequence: TGTGCCAGCAGCTTACGGTCAGGGTCCACCGGGGAGCTGTTTTTT. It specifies CASSLRSGSTGELFF.

The CDR3 bases are TGTGCCAGCAGCCAAGGGGGGGGATTGTTGGGAACTGAAGCTTTCTTT. Protein sequence: CASSQGGGLLGTEAFF. The V call is TRBV3-1 (or the pseudogene TRBV3-2), the J call TRBJ1-1; tentative D call: TRBD1 (5 bases). Germline CDR1 LGHDT, CDR2 YNNKEL (reference sequence). The V gene lost 1 base and the J gene lost 5 bases, with 17 bases spanning the gap. CDR3 length: 16 residues.

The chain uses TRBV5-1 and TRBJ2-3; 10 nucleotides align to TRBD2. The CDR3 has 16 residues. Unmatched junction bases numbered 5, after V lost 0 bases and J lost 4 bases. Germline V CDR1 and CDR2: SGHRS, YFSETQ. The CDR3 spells CASSLAASGGADTQYF. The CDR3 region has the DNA TGCGCCAGCAGCTTGGCGGCTAGCGGGGGAGCAGATACGCAGTATTTT.

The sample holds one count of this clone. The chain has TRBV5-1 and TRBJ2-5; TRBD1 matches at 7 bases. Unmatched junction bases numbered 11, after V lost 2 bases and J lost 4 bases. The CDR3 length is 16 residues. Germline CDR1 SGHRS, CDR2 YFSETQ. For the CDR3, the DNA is TGCGCCAGCAGCTTAAATCCAGGGGGAGTGAGAGAGACCCAGTACTTC. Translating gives CASSLNPGGVRETQYF.

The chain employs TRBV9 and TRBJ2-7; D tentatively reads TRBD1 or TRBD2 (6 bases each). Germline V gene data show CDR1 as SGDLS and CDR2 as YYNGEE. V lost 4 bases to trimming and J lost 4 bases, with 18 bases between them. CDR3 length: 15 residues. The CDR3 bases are TGTGCCAGCAGCCCGAGGGGGGAGCCCCTTTACGAGCAGTACTTC. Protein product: CASSPRGEPLYEQYF.

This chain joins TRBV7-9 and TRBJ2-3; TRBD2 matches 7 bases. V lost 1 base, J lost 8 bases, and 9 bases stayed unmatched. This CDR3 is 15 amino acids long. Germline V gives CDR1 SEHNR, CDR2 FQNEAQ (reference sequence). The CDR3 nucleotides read TGTGCCAGCAGCTTAGTTCCCCCTGGGGGGGGTACGCAGTATTTT. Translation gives CASSLVPPGGGTQYF.

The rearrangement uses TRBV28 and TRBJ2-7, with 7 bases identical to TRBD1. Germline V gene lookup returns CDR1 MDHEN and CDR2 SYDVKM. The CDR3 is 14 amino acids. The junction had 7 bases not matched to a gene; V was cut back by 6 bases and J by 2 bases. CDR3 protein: CASRRMGQTYEQYF. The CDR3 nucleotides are TGTGCCAGCAGGCGTATGGGACAGACCTACGAGCAGTACTTC.

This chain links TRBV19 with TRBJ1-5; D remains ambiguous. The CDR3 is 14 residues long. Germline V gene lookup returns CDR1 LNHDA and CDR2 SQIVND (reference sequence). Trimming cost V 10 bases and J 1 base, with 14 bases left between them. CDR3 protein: CATTVGWSNQPQHF. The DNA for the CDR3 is TGTGCCACTACGGTGGGCTGGAGCAATCAGCCCCAGCATTTT.

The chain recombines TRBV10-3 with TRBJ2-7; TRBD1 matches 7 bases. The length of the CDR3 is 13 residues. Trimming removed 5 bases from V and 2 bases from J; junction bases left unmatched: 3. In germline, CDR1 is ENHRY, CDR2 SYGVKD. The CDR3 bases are TGTGCCATCAGTACGGGACAGCCCTACGAGCAGTACTTC. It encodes CAISTGQPYEQYF.

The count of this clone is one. CDR3 amino acids: CASSSAGQGAYEQYF. CDR3 coding DNA: TGTGCCAGCAGCTCAGCGGGACAGGGGGCTTACGAGCAGTACTTC. This chain joins TRBV7-9 and TRBJ2-7, with 12 bases lining up with TRBD1. Germline V gene sequence: CDR1 SEHNR, CDR2 FQNEAQ (reference sequence). Trimming cost V 4 bases and J 4 bases; bases outside gene matches: 5. This CDR3 is built from 15 residues.

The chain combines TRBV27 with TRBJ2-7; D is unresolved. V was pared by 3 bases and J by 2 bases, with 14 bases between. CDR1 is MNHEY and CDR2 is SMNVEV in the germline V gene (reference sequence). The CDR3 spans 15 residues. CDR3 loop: CASSFSSGVPYEQYF. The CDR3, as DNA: TGTGCCAGCAGTTTTTCTTCAGGCGTTCCCTACGAGCAGTACTTC.

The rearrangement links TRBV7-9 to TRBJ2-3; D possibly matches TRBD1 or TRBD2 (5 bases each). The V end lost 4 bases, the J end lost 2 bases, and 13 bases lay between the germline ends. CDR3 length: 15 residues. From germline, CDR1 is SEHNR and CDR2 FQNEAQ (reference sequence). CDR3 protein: CASSSTGTFTDTQYF. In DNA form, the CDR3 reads TGTGCCAGCAGCTCAACCGGGACCTTCACAGATACGCAGTATTTT.

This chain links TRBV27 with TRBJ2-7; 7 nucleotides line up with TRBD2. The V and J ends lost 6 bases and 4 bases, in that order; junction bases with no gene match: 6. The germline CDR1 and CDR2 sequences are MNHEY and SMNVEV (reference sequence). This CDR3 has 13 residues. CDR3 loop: CASSSTSAYEQYF. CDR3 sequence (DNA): TGTGCCAGCAGCTCCACTAGCGCGTACGAGCAGTACTTC.

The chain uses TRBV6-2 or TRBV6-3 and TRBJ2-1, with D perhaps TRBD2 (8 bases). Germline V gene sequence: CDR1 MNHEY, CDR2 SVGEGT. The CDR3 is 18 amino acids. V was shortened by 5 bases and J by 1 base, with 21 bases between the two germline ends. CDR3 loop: CASSEGQWRGVSYNEQFF. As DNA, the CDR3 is TGTGCCAGCAGTGAGGGACAGTGGCGGGGGGTTTCCTACAATGAGCAGTTCTTC.

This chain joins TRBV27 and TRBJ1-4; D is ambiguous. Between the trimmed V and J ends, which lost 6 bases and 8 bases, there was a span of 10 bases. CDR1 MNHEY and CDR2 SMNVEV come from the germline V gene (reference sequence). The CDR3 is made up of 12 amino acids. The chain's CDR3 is CASSRQGEKLFF. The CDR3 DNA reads TGTGCCAGCAGCCGCCAAGGGGAAAAACTGTTTTTT. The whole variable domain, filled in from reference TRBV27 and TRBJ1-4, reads EAQVTQNPRYLITVTGKKLTVTCSQNMNHEYMSWYRQDPGLGLRQIYYSMNVEVTDKGDVPEGYKVSRKEKRNFPLILESPSPNQTSLYFCASSRQGEKLFFGSGTQLSVL.

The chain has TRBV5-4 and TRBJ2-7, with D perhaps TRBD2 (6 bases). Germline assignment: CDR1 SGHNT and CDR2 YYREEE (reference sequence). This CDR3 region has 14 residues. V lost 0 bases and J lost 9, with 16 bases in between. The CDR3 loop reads CASSLAGVQGMQYF. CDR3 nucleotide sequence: TGTGCCAGCAGCTTGGCGGGGGTCCAGGGTATGCAGTACTTC.

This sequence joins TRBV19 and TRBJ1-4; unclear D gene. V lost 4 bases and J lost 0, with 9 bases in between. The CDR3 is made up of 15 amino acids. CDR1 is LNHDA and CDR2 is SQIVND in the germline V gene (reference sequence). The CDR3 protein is CASSSTEATNEKLFF. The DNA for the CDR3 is TGTGCCAGTAGTAGCACAGAAGCAACTAATGAAAAACTGTTTTTT.

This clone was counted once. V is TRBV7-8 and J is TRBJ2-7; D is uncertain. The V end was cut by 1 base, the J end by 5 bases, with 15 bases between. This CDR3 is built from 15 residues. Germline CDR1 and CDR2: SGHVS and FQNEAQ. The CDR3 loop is CASSLGVSLRNEQYF. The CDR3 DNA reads TGTGCCAGCAGCTTAGGAGTCTCGTTACGGAACGAGCAGTACTTC.

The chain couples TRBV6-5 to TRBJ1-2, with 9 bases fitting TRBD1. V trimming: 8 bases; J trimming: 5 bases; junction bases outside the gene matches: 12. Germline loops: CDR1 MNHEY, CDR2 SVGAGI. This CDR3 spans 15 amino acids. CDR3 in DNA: TGTGCCAGCGGCGCCGGGACAGGGATTCGGTATGGCTACACCTTC. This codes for CASGAGTGIRYGYTF.

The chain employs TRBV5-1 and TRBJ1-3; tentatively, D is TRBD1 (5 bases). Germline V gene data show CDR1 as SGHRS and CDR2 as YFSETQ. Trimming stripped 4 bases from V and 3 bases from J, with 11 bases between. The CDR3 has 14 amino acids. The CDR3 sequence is CASSIGGIGNTIYF. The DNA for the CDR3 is TGCGCCAGCAGCATCGGGGGAATTGGAAACACCATATATTTT.

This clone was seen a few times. DNA of the CDR3: TGTGCCAGTAGTGCTAGCGAGAGCTCCTACAATGAGCAGTTCTTC. Translated, it gives CASSASESSYNEQFF. The chain recombines TRBV19 with TRBJ2-1; D might be TRBD2 (6 bases). V shed 5 bases and J shed 0 bases, with 11 bases lying between them. The CDR3 has 15 residues. From germline, CDR1 is LNHDA and CDR2 SQIVND (reference sequence).

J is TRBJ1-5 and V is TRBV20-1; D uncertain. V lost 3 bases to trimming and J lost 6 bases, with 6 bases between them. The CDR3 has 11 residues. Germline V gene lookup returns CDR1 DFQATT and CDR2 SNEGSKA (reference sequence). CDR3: CSASRGQPQHF. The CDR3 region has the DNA TGCAGTGCTAGTCGAGGTCAGCCCCAGCATTTT.

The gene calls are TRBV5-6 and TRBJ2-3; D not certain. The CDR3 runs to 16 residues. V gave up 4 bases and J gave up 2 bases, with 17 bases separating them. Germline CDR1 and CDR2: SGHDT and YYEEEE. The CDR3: CASSLLALRNTDTQYF. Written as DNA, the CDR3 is TGTGCCAGCAGCCTCTTAGCTTTGCGAAACACAGATACGCAGTATTTT.